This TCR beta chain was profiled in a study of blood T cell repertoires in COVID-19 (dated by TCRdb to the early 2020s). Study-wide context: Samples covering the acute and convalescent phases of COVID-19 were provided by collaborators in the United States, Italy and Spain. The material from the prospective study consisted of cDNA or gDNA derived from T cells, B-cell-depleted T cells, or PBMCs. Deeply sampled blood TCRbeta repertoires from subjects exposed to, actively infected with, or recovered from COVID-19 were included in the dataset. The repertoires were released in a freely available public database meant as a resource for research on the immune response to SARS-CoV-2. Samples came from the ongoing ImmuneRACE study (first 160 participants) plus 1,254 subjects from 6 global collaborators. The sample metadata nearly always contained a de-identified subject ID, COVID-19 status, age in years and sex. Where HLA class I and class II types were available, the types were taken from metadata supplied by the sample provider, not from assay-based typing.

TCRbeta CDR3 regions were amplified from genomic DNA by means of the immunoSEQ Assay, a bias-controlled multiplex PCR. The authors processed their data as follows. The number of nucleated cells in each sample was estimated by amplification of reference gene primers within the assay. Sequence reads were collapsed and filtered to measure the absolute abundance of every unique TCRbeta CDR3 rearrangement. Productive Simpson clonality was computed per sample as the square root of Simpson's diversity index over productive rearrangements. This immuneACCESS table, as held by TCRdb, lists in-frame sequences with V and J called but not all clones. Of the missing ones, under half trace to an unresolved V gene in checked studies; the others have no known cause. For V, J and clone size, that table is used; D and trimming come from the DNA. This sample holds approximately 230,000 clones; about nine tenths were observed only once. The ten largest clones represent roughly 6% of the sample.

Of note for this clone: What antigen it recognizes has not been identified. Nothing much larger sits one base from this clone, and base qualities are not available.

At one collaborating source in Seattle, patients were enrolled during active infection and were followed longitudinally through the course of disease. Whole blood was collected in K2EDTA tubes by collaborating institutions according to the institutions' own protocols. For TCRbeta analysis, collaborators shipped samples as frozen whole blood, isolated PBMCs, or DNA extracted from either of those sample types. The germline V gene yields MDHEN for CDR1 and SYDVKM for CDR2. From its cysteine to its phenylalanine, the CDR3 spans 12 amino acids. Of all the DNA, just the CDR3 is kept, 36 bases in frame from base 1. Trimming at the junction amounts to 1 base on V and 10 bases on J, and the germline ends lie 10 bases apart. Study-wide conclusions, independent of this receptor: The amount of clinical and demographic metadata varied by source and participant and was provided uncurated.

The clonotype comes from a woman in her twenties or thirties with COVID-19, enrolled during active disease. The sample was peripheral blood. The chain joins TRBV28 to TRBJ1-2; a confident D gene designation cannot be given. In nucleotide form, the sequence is TGTGCCAGCAGTTTATATAGGAGGTCCTACACCTTC. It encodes CASSLYRRSYTF.